This T cell receptor beta chain comes out of a study of T cells in Graves' hyperthyroidism and ophthalmopathy. The definition of stable Graves' hyperthyroidism was no ophthalmopathy progression within 18 months. The CDR3 is 14 amino acids. Germline V lookup: CDR1 SGHNT, CDR2 YENEEA. With 2 bases removed from V and 6 bases from J, the gap between germline ends came to 10 bases. In this sample, this clonotype turned up many times. Amplification targeted TCR beta CDR3 regions from RNA transcripts. The HTBI primer set drove a first-round RT-PCR of the TCR CDR3. TCRdb re-derived calls from the multiplex PCR reads in MiXCR, one entry per CDR3 protein. The data hold about 98,000 distinct CDR3 sequences, with 35% to 45% observed a single time.

Sequencing input: peripheral blood or thyroid tissue (not recorded which). The rearrangement links TRBV11-3 to TRBJ2-2; D possibly corresponds to TRBD2 (6 bases). This clonotype was obtained from a woman younger than 45 with Graves' hyperthyroidism. DNA for the CDR3: TGTGCCAGCAGCTTATACCGGGAGTCCGGGGAGCTGTTTTTT. This codes for CASSLYRESGELFF.